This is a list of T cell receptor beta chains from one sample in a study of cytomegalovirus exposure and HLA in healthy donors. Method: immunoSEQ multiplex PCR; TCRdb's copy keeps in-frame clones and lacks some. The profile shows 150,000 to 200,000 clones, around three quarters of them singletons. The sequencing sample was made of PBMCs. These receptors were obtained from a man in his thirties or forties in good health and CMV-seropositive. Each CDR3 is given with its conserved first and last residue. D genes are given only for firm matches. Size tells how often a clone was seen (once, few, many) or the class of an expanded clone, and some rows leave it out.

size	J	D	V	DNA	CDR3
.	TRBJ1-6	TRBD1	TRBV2	TGTGCCAGCAACGGACAGGGCGGTTCACCCCTCCACTTT	CASNGQGGSPLHF
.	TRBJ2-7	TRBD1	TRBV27	TGTGCCAGCAGTAGCGGACAGGGGCTGTGGTCCTACGAGCAGTACTTC	CASSSGQGLWSYEQYF
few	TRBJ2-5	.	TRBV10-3	TGTGCCATCAGGAACGACGAATCGGGGGAGACCCAGTACTTC	CAIRNDESGETQYF
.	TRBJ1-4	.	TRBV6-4	TGTGCCAGCACCCACCGGAGGGGCACTAATGAAAAACTGTTTTTT	CASTHRRGTNEKLFF
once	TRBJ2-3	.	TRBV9	TGTGCCAGCAGCGTAGCTCTGCCGGGGTGGGGCACAGATACGCAGTATTTT	CASSVALPGWGTDTQYF
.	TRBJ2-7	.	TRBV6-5	TGTGCCAGCAGTCCACCCGGGGTCTACGAGCAGTACTTC	CASSPPGVYEQYF
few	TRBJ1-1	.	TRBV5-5	TGTGCCAGCAGCTTGGGAGGGGGCACTGAAGCTTTCTTT	CASSLGGGTEAFF
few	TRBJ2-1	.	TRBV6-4	TGTGCCAGCAGTCGGGGAGAGGAATACAATGAGCAGTTCTTC	CASSRGEEYNEQFF
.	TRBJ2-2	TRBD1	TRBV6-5	TGTGCCAGCTCGTCGACAGGGATCGACACCGGGGAGCTGTTTTTT	CASSSTGIDTGELFF
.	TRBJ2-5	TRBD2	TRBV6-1	TGTGCCAGCAGCGCGACTAGCGGGGGGGAAGAGACCCAGTACTTC	CASSATSGGEETQYF
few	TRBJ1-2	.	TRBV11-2	TGTGCCAGCACCCCCAGACAGAGCTATGGCTACACCTTC	CASTPRQSYGYTF
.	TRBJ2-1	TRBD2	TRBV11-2	TGTGCCAGCAGCTTAGAGGTCGAGACTAGCGGGGCGAATGGGGATGAGCAGTTCTTC	CASSLEVETSGANGDEQFF
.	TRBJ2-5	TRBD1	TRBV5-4	TGTGCCAGCAGCTCCGGGACAGGGGCGCAAGAGACCCAGTACTTC	CASSSGTGAQETQYF
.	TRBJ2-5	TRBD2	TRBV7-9	TGTGCCAGCAGCTCAACTAGCGGGGGGGCAGGAGAGACCCAGTACTTC	CASSSTSGGAGETQYF
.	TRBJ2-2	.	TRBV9	TGTGCCAGCAGCGTAGGCAGGTACACCGGGGAGCTGTTTTTT	CASSVGRYTGELFF
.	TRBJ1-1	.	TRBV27	TGTGCCAGCAGAACCGGACAAAAGAATGAAGCTTTCTTT	CASRTGQKNEAFF
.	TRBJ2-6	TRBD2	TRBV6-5	TGTGCCAGCAGTTACGCTAGCGGGGGGGTCGCCAACGTCCTGACTTTC	CASSYASGGVANVLTF
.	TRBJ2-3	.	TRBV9	TGTGCCAGCAGCGAGACGACAACGACAGATACGCAGTATTTT	CASSETTTTDTQYF
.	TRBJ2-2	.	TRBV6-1	TGTGCCAGCAGTGAATGGAGGAACGGGGAGCTGTTTTTT	CASSEWRNGELFF
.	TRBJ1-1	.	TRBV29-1	TGCAGCGTTCGCAGTACAAATATGAACACTGAAGCTTTCTTT	CSVRSTNMNTEAFF